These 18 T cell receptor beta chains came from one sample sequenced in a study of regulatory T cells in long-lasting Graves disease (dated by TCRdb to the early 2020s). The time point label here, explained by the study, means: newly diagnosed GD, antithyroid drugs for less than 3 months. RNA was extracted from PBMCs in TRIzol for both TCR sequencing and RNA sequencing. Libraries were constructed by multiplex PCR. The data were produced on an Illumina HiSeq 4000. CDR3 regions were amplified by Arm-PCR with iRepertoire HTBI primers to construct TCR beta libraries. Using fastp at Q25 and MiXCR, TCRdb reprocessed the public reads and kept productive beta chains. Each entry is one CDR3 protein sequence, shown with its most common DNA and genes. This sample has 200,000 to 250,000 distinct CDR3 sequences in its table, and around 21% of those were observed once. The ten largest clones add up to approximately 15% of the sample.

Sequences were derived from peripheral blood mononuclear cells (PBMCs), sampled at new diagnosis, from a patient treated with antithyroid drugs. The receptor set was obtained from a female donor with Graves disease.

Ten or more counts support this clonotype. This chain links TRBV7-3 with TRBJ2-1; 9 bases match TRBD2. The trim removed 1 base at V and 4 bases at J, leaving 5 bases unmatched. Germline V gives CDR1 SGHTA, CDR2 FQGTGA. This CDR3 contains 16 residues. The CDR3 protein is CASSLIPSGVYNEQFF. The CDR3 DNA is TGTGCCAGCAGCTTAATTCCTAGCGGGGTTTACAATGAGCAGTTCTTC.

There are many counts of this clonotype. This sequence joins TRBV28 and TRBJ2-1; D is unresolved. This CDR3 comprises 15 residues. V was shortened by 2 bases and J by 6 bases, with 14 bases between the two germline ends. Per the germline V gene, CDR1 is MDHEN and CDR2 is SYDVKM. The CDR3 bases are TGTGCCAGCAGTTTAATCGAAAGGGCCCTCAATGAGCAGTTCTTC. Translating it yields CASSLIERALNEQFF.

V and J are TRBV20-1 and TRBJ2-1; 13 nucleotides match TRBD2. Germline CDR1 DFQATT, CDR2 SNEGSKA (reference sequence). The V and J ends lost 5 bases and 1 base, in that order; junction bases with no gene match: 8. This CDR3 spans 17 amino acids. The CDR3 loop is CSAAGTSGDPSYNEQFF. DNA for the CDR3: TGCAGTGCTGCCGGGACTAGCGGGGACCCTTCCTACAATGAGCAGTTCTTC.

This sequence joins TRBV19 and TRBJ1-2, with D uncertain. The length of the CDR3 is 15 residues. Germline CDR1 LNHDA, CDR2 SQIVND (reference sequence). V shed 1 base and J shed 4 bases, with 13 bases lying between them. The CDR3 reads CASSIAVAPAYGYTF. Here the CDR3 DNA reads TGTGCCAGTAGTATAGCGGTGGCTCCGGCCTATGGCTACACCTTC.

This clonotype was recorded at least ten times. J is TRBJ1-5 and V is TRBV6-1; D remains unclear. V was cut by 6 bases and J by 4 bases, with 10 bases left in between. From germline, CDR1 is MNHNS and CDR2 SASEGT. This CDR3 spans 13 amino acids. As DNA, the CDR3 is TGTGCCAGCAGACATCAGGAGAATCAGCCCCAGCATTTT. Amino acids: CASRHQENQPQHF.

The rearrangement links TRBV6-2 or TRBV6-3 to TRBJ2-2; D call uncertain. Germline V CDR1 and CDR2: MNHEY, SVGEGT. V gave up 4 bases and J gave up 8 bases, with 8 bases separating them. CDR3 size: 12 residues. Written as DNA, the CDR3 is TGTGCCAGCAGTTGGAATCGGGGGGAGCTGTTTTTT. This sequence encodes CASSWNRGELFF.

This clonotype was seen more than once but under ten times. In DNA form, the CDR3 reads TGCAGCGGCCGACTAGCGGGGGAACCCTACAATGAGCAGTTCTTC. Its translation: CSGRLAGEPYNEQFF. This chain links TRBV29-1 with TRBJ2-1; 12 bases agree with TRBD2. Germline lookup yields CDR1 SQVTM and CDR2 ANQGSEA. Losses at the gene ends were 7 bases for V and 2 bases for J; bases not matched to a gene: 6. This CDR3 has 15 amino acids.

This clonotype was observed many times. The CDR3 spells CAIESRGQETQYF. The DNA of the CDR3 is TGTGCCATCGAAAGTAGAGGACAAGAGACCCAGTACTTC. V gene TRBV7-2 combines with J gene TRBJ2-5; D is undetermined. This CDR3 is built from 13 residues. Trimming took 10 bases from V and 2 from J, leaving 14 bases between them. The germline V gene has CDR1 SGHTA and CDR2 FQGNSA.

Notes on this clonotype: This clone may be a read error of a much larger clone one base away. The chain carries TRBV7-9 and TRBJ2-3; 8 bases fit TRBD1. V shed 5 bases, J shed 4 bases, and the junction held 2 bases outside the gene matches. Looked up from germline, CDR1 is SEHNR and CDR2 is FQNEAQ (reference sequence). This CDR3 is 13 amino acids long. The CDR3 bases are TGTGCCAGCAGCCGGACAGGGTCAGATACGCAGTATTTT. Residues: CASSRTGSDTQYF.

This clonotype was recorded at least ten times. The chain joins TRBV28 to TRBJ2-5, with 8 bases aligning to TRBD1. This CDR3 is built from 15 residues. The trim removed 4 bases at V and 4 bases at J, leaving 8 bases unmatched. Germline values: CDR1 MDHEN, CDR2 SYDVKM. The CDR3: CASSSTGDPPETQYF. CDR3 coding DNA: TGTGCCAGCAGTTCGACAGGGGACCCCCCAGAGACCCAGTACTTC.

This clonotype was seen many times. CDR3 residues: CASTRTGGGEAFF. CDR3 in DNA: TGTGCCAGTACCCGGACAGGGGGTGGTGAAGCTTTCTTT. The chain uses TRBV27 and TRBJ1-1; 10 bases map to TRBD1. The CDR3 spans 13 residues. Germline V lookup: CDR1 MNHEY, CDR2 SMNVEV (reference sequence). Trimming at V came to 9 bases and at J to 7 bases, leaving 8 bases not matched to a gene.

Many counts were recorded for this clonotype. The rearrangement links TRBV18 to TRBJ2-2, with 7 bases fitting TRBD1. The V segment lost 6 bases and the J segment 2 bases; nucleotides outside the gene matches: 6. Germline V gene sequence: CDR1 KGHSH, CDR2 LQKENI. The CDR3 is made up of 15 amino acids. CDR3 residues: CASSDGTANTGELFF. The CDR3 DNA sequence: TGTGCCAGCTCGGACGGGACAGCAAACACCGGGGAGCTGTTTTTT.

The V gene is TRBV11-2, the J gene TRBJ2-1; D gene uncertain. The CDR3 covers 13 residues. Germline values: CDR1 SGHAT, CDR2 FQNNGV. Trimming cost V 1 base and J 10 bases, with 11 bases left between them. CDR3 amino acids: CASSLGIDAEQFF. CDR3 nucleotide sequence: TGTGCCAGCAGCTTAGGGATAGACGCGGAGCAGTTCTTC.

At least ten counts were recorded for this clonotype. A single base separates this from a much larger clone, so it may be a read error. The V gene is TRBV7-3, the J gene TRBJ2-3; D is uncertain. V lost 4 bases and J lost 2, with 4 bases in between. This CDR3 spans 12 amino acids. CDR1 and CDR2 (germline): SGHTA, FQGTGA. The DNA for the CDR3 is TGTGCCAGCAGCTCCACCACAGATACGCAGTATTTT. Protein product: CASSSTTDTQYF.

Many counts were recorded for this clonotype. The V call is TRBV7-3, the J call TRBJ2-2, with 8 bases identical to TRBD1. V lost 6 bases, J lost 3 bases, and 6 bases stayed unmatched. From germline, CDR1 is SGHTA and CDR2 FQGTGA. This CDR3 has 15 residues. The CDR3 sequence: CASRPTGGYTGELFF. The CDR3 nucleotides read TGTGCCAGCAGGCCAACAGGGGGTTACACCGGGGAGCTGTTTTTT.

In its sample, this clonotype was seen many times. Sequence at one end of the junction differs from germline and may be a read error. CDR3 DNA sequence: TGTGCCAGCAGCCCCCGAGCAGGGAAGGTTTCCTTC. Translating it yields CASSPRAGKVSF. The chain joins TRBV12-3 or TRBV12-4 to TRBJ2-7; D is possibly TRBD1 (5 bases). This CDR3 contains 12 residues.

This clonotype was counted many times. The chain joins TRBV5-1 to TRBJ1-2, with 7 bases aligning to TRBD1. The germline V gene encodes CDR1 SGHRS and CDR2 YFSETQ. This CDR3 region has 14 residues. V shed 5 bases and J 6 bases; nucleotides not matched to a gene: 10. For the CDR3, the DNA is TGCGCCAGCAGTGAAGTGGGACAGAGAGATGGCTACACCTTC. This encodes CASSEVGQRDGYTF.

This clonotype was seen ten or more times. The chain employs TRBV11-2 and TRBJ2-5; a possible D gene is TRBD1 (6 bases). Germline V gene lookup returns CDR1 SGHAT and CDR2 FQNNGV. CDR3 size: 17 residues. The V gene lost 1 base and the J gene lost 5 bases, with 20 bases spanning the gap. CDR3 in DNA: TGTGCCAGCAGCTTAGGATCGGACAGTCTTAAAAGGGAGACCCAGTACTTC. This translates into CASSLGSDSLKRETQYF.